A selection of T cell receptor beta chains follows, all from one sample in a study of cytomegalovirus exposure and HLA in healthy donors. The assay was immunoSEQ multiplex PCR, and TCRdb's table has in-frame clones only and misses some. The sample consists of under 150,000 clones, nearly 85% of them appearing once. Source material: PBMCs. The receptor source for this set is a boy aged 5 to 17 in good health and CMV-seronegative. Each CDR3 is given with its conserved first and last residue. Each record gives: J gene, V gene, clone size, D gene, CDR3 DNA, CDR3 protein. A D gene is named only where the DNA matches it firmly. A clone size is listed for some rows: how often the clone was seen (once, few, many), or a class if it is expanded.

TRBJ2-7 | TRBV30 | once | - | TGTGCCTGGACCGACAACTCCTACGAGCAGTACTTC | CAWTDNSYEQYF
TRBJ2-3 | TRBV4-3 | - | - | TGCGCCAGCAGCCAAGGTTCAGGTCCTAGCACAGATACGCAGTATTTT | CASSQGSGPSTDTQYF
TRBJ2-2 | TRBV2 | few | - | TGTGCCAGCAGAATGGGACATAACACCGGGGAGCTGTTTTTT | CASRMGHNTGELFF
TRBJ1-2 | TRBV5-4 | few | TRBD1 | TGTGCCAGCAGCTTAGACAGGGGTCTCTATGGCTACACCTTC | CASSLDRGLYGYTF
TRBJ1-1 | TRBV2 | - | - | TGTGCCCCGCAGGGGAACACTGAAGCTTTCTTT | CAPQGNTEAFF
TRBJ2-1 | TRBV5-4 | - | - | TGTGCCAGCAGCTCACTCGTCCTCTCGACTTACAATGAGCAGTTCTTC | CASSSLVLSTYNEQFF
TRBJ1-5 | TRBV30 | - | - | TGTGCCTGGAGAGAAAGGGGCAGCAATCAGCCCCAGCATTTT | CAWRERGSNQPQHF
TRBJ2-1 | TRBV6-5 | once | TRBD2 | TGTGCCAGCAGTCTAGGACTAGCGGACAATGAGCAGTTCTTC | CASSLGLADNEQFF
TRBJ2-5 | TRBV7-9 | - | TRBD1 | TGTGCCAGCAGCTTAGGGCAGGGGGCCGGAGAGACCCAGTACTTC | CASSLGQGAGETQYF
TRBJ2-7 | TRBV13 | - | TRBD1 | TGTGCCAGCAGCTTATATGGGGACAGAAACTACGAGCAGTACTTC | CASSLYGDRNYEQYF
TRBJ2-3 | TRBV29-1 | - | TRBD2 | TGCAGCGTCTTGGCGACTAGCGGGAGGAGGGCAGATACGCAGTATTTT | CSVLATSGRRADTQYF
TRBJ1-1 | TRBV2 | - | TRBD1 | TGTGCCAGCAGCCCGGGACAGGGGCGAGGAGGGAACACTGAAGCTTTCTTT | CASSPGQGRGGNTEAFF
TRBJ2-7 | TRBV11-3 | once | TRBD2 | TGTGCCACTCCAGGGAGGTCGGGAGGGTGGCGCCACGAGCAGTACTTC | CATPGRSGGWRHEQYF
TRBJ2-1 | TRBV2 | - | TRBD2 | TGTGCCAGCAGCCAGAGCGAGCGGGAGGGCCTTATAAAAAATGAGCAGTTCTTC | CASSQSEREGLIKNEQFF
TRBJ1-1 | TRBV7-9 | - | - | TGTGCCAGCACCCGACCAGAGGGGGACACTGAAGCTTTCTTT | CASTRPEGDTEAFF
TRBJ2-1 | TRBV19 | - | - | TGTGCCAGTAGTGCCGACAGCCCCGGGTACAATGAGCAGTTCTTC | CASSADSPGYNEQFF
TRBJ1-1 | TRBV5-1 | - | - | TGCGCCAGCAGCTTGGCCGTCCCGGGGGAGGACTCTGAAGCTTTCTTT | CASSLAVPGEDSEAFF
TRBJ2-7 | TRBV6-6 | once | TRBD1 | TGTGCCAGCAGTTTAGGTGCCCCGGGACAGGGCTACGAGCAGTACTTC | CASSLGAPGQGYEQYF
TRBJ2-5 | TRBV10-3 | - | - | TGTGCCATCAGTGAGGGAGCGGGAGAGACCCAGTACTTC | CAISEGAGETQYF
TRBJ1-1 | TRBV4-2 | - | - | TGTGCCAGCAGCCAAGATTTGACTTTTGAAGCTTTCTTT | CASSQDLTFEAFF
TRBJ2-1 | TRBV6-5 | - | TRBD2 | TGTGCCAGCAGTTACGGGAGGGAGCGGGGGTACAATGAGCAGTTCTTC | CASSYGRERGYNEQFF
TRBJ2-7 | TRBV5-1 | - | - | TGCGCCAGCAGCTTACTCCCATCCTACGAGCAGTACTTC | CASSLLPSYEQYF
TRBJ1-1 | TRBV5-1 | once | - | TGCGCCAGCAGCTTCAGGGGAGAAATAGGGACTGAAGCTTTCTTT | CASSFRGEIGTEAFF
TRBJ2-7 | TRBV5-1 | - | - | TGCGCCAGCAGCTTGGCCGGGGAGACCGAGCAGTACTTC | CASSLAGETEQYF
TRBJ2-2 | TRBV30 | - | - | TGTGCCTGGAATCGAGGGACCGGGGAGCTGTTTTTT | CAWNRGTGELFF
TRBJ1-5 | TRBV19 | - | - | TGTGCCAGTAGTCACAAGAATCAGCCCCAGCATTTT | CASSHKNQPQHF
TRBJ1-4 | TRBV7-9 | - | - | TGTGCCAGCAGCCTCCCCGTGGGGAGTAATGAAAAACTGTTTTTT | CASSLPVGSNEKLFF
TRBJ1-1 | TRBV14 | - | - | TGTGCCAGCAGCCAAGTGCGGGGGGAGGACACTGAAGCTTTCTTT | CASSQVRGEDTEAFF
TRBJ2-1 | TRBV19 | - | - | TGTGCCAGTAGTGATGGTCCCGAAGGGGATGAGCAGTTCTTC | CASSDGPEGDEQFF
TRBJ2-1 | TRBV6-1 | - | TRBD2 | TGTGCCAGCAGTCCACTAGCGGGAGACTACAATGAGCAGTTCTTC | CASSPLAGDYNEQFF
TRBJ2-7 | TRBV30 | - | - | TGTGCCTGGAGTTACGGGAGCTCGTACGAGCAGTACTTC | CAWSYGSSYEQYF
TRBJ2-7 | TRBV21-1 | - | - | TGTGCCAGCAGCAAATGGAGGGACAGCTACGAGCAGTACTTC | CASSKWRDSYEQYF
TRBJ2-5 | TRBV9 | once | TRBD2 | TGTGCCAGCAGCGTAGGAACTAGCGGGAGACGGGAGACCCAGTACTTC | CASSVGTSGRRETQYF
TRBJ2-3 | TRBV10-3 | many | TRBD2 | TGTGCCACCCTACCGACTAGCGCAACGGGGGATACGCAGTATTTT | CATLPTSATGDTQYF
TRBJ2-1 | TRBV6-5 | - | - | TGTGCCAGCAGGCCCCGGGAGAGGGGCAATGAGCAGTTCTTC | CASRPRERGNEQFF
TRBJ2-1 | TRBV7-2 | - | TRBD2 | TGTGCCAGCAGCTTGACTAGCGGGAGTGATGAGCAGTTCTTC | CASSLTSGSDEQFF
TRBJ2-7 | TRBV28 | few | TRBD1 | TGTGCCAGCAGTTCATCCGGGACAGGGAACTACGAGCAGTACTTC | CASSSSGTGNYEQYF
TRBJ2-3 | TRBV15 | - | - | TGTGCCACCAGCAGAGATAGTAGGCGGGGAGGCACAGATACGCAGTATTTT | CATSRDSRRGGTDTQYF
TRBJ1-2 | TRBV5-4 | - | - | TGTGCCAGCAGCTCAAAAAATGGGGGGAGTGGCTACACCTTC | CASSSKNGGSGYTF
TRBJ2-1 | TRBV9 | - | TRBD2 | TGTGCCAGCAGCGTAGGACTAGCGGACTACAATGAGCAGTTCTTC | CASSVGLADYNEQFF
TRBJ2-7 | TRBV27 | - | - | TGTGCCAGCAGTTTAGGGCAGGGGATCGAGCAGTACTTC | CASSLGQGIEQYF
TRBJ1-2 | TRBV29-1 | - | - | TGCAGCGTTGAAGGTCGGGGAAGAGGCTACACCTTC | CSVEGRGRGYTF
TRBJ2-1 | TRBV6-1 | - | TRBD1 | TGTGCCAGCAGTGAAGCGCCGGGACAGGGGGCCGGAGAGCAGTTCTTC | CASSEAPGQGAGEQFF
TRBJ1-4 | TRBV6-6 | - | - | TGTGCCAGCAGTCAGACAGCACTTAATGAAAAACTGTTTTTT | CASSQTALNEKLFF
TRBJ2-7 | TRBV5-1 | once | TRBD2 | TGCGCCAGCAGCCCGGGGGGGGACCAGTTAGGGTACTTC | CASSPGGDQLGYF
TRBJ1-2 | TRBV15 | - | - | TGTGCCACCAGCAGAGATCAGAGAGACACAAACGGCTACACCTTC | CATSRDQRDTNGYTF
TRBJ2-1 | TRBV4-3 | - | - | TGCGCCAGCAGCCAAGAGTCGGGCAATGAGCAGTTCTTC | CASSQESGNEQFF
TRBJ2-1 | TRBV29-1 | few | TRBD2 | TGCAGCGCGTTAGCGGGAAGGATCAACAATGAGCAGTTCTTC | CSALAGRINNEQFF